Sequencing of this T cell receptor beta chain was carried out in a study of blood T cell repertoires in COVID-19. In the study overall: In each case, the material was cDNA or gDNA derived from T cells, B-cell-depleted T cells, or PBMCs.

In the authors' workflow: Reference gene primers were amplified, and this amplification served to estimate nucleated cell counts. This table comes from immunoSEQ multiplex PCR, and its TCRdb copy is limited to in-frame clones, with some not included. V, J and clone size derive from that table, while D and trimming were established from the DNA sequence. In the table there are more than 400,000 clones, about 90% of which are singletons. This clone was seen a single time. Participants reported their clinical history, and cohort assignment relied on those reports. Cohort 3 donors were reported recovered after two negative PCRs, clearance, or symptom resolution. Germline CDR1 LNHDA, CDR2 SQIVND (reference sequence). This CDR3 contains 15 residues. Trimming removed 9 bases from V and 2 bases from J; junction bases left unmatched: 5.

The receptor was derived from a man aged 18 to 35 who had recovered from COVID-19. J is TRBJ2-2 and V is TRBV19; 11 nucleotides align to TRBD1. Input material: PBMCs or T cells enriched from blood (not recorded which). The CDR3 DNA reads as TGTGCCAGCTCGGACAGGGGGCGCAACACCGGGGAGCTGTTTTTT. Its translation is CASSDRGRNTGELFF.